The 27 T cell receptor beta chains reported below all come from one sample, sequenced in a study of beta chain features in type 1 diabetes. The isolated RNA, all of it, was reverse transcribed, so expressed TCRB transcripts were what got sequenced. Profiling relied on immunoSEQ multiplex PCR, and the TCRdb table lists in-frame clones only, not all of them. The table lists over 500,000 clones, about 14% of them singletons, with 0.09% to 0.095% in the top ten. The sequenced sample consisted of naive CD4+ T cells from blood. The receptors were gathered from a man younger than 35 in good health.

This clone has just a few counts. The J gene is TRBJ1-6, the V gene TRBV4-3; D is undetermined. Germline loops: CDR1 LGHNA, CDR2 YSLEER. The CDR3 sequence is 14 residues long. V shed 0 bases and J shed 7 bases, with 7 bases lying between them. The DNA of the CDR3 is TGCGCCAGCAGCCAAGATCGTCCAAATTCACCCCTCCACTTT. The encoded protein is CASSQDRPNSPLHF.

This clone was picked up a small number of times. The sample carries other DNA sequences with the same CDR3. J is TRBJ1-1 and V is TRBV2; D call uncertain. The ends were cut back, 1 base at V and 0 bases at J, with 3 bases in the middle. CDR1 is SNHLY and CDR2 is FYNNEI in the germline V gene. The CDR3 runs to 13 residues. The CDR3 is CASSEEVNTEAFF. The CDR3 DNA reads TGTGCCAGCAGTGAAGAAGTGAACACTGAAGCTTTCTTT.

The J gene is TRBJ2-7, the V gene TRBV14; TRBD1 aligns across 7 bases. This CDR3 has 14 residues. Germline values: CDR1 SGHDN, CDR2 FVKESK. Trimming removed 4 bases from V and 4 bases from J; junction bases left unmatched: 7. The CDR3 is CASSPRTGLYEQYF. CDR3 DNA: TGTGCCAGCAGCCCCCGGACAGGTCTGTACGAGCAGTACTTC.

The CDR3 region is CASSKPYEKLFF. In nucleotides, the CDR3 is TGTGCCAGCAGCAAACCTTATGAAAAACTGTTTTTT. The genes are TRBV5-4 and TRBJ1-4; no firm D call. V gave up 4 bases and J gave up 6 bases, with 7 bases separating them. In germline, CDR1 is SGHNT, CDR2 YYREEE (reference sequence). This CDR3 is 12 amino acids long.

This clone was seen a few times. This chain joins TRBV15 and TRBJ2-3, with D possibly TRBD2 on 5 matching bases. This CDR3 is built from 15 residues. Germline V gives CDR1 LNHNV, CDR2 YYDKDF (reference sequence). Trimming left V 1 base short and J 2 bases short, with 10 bases between. CDR3 sequence: CATSRGRELTDTQYF. For the CDR3, the DNA is TGTGCCACCAGCAGAGGCCGGGAACTCACAGATACGCAGTATTTT.

This clone occurred once. J is TRBJ1-5 and V is TRBV7-9; 7 bases fit TRBD1. Germline V gene sequence: CDR1 SEHNR, CDR2 FQNEAQ (reference sequence). The trim removed 4 bases at V and 6 bases at J, leaving 6 bases unmatched. The CDR3 has 14 residues. The CDR3 sequence: CASSSTGESQPQHF. The CDR3 region has the DNA TGTGCCAGCAGCTCCACAGGGGAAAGTCAGCCCCAGCATTTT.

The J gene is TRBJ2-7, the V gene TRBV29-1, with D unresolved. Germline CDR1 SQVTM, CDR2 ANQGSEA. The CDR3 is 14 residues long. The V end was cut by 4 bases, the J end by 3 bases, with 16 bases between. CDR3 sequence reads: CSVGPPSGGYEQYF. The DNA of the CDR3 is TGCAGCGTTGGCCCCCCGTCCGGTGGCTACGAGCAGTACTTC.

This clone has only a few counts. The chain employs TRBV6-5 and TRBJ1-2, with 9 positions matching TRBD1. CDR1 and CDR2 from the germline V gene are MNHEY and SVGAGI. V shed 2 bases and J 8 bases; nucleotides not matched to a gene: 9. The CDR3 has 15 residues. CDR3 protein: CASSYADRGLGGYTF. As DNA, the CDR3 is TGTGCCAGCAGTTACGCGGACAGGGGACTCGGGGGCTACACCTTC.

The sample holds a few counts of this clone. V gene TRBV9 combines with J gene TRBJ1-3; D unclear. Trimming stripped 3 bases from V and 0 bases from J, with 10 bases between. CDR3 length: 15 amino acids. Germline V gene data show CDR1 as SGDLS and CDR2 as YYNGEE. In nucleotides, the CDR3 is TGTGCCAGCAGCGCCCAATCCAACTCTGGAAACACCATATATTTT. Its protein product is CASSAQSNSGNTIYF.

This clone was seen a handful of times. CDR3 sequence: CASRSSWPVEQYF. CDR3 DNA: TGTGCCAGCCGAAGCTCCTGGCCCGTCGAGCAGTACTTC. V usage is TRBV28 and J usage is TRBJ2-7; no reliable D call. From germline, CDR1 is MDHEN and CDR2 SYDVKM. The length of the CDR3 is 13 residues. V gave up 8 bases and J gave up 6 bases, with 17 bases separating them.

This clone came up a few times. This sequence joins TRBV7-2 and TRBJ2-5; D unclear. The germline V and J ends were trimmed by 8 bases and 4 bases, with 14 bases remaining between them. The CDR3 covers 13 residues. Germline loops: CDR1 SGHTA, CDR2 FQGNSA. The CDR3 reads CASSPDPIETQYF. The CDR3 bases are TGTGCCAGCTCCCCGGACCCGATAGAGACCCAGTACTTC.

This clone was picked up a small number of times. The rearrangement uses TRBV9 and TRBJ1-1, with TRBD1 as a possible D gene (5 bases). Trimming stripped 3 bases from V and 1 base from J, with 10 bases between. CDR1 and CDR2 from the germline V gene are SGDLS and YYNGEE. CDR3 length: 14 residues. The CDR3 DNA reads as TGTGCCAGCAGCGGCTCCGGACAGAACACTGAAGCTTTCTTT. Translation: CASSGSGQNTEAFF.

V is TRBV10-3 and J is TRBJ2-7; 12 nucleotides agree with TRBD1. CDR1 ENHRY and CDR2 SYGVKD come from the germline V gene. Trimming removed 2 bases from V and 7 bases from J; junction bases left unmatched: 6. The CDR3 runs to 15 residues. For the CDR3, the DNA is TGTGCCATCAGTGAGGGGACAGGGGGCTTGAGGGAGCAGTACTTC. This translates into CAISEGTGGLREQYF.

The gene calls are TRBV4-2 and TRBJ1-2, with 8 bases aligning to TRBD1. Germline V lookup: CDR1 LGHNA, CDR2 YNFKEQ. There are 14 residues in the CDR3. Trimming cost V 5 bases and J 8 bases; bases outside gene matches: 10. CDR3 nucleotides: TGTGCCAGCAGCAGCCGAGGACAGGGCCGAGGCTACACCTTC. The encoded protein is CASSSRGQGRGYTF.

This clone appeared a few times. The chain employs TRBV19 and TRBJ1-5; possibly TRBD1 for D (6 bases). V lost 5 bases, J lost 6 bases, and 17 bases lay in between. This CDR3 comprises 15 residues. Germline V gene lookup returns CDR1 LNHDA and CDR2 SQIVND (reference sequence). CDR3 sequence reads: CASSASGTKFQPQHF. CDR3 DNA: TGTGCCAGTAGTGCCTCCGGGACAAAGTTTCAGCCCCAGCATTTT.

This clone has only a few counts. J is TRBJ1-1 and V is TRBV18; TRBD1 agrees at 9 bases. The CDR3 is 16 residues long. J lost 4 bases, V lost 6 bases, and 12 bases had no gene match. CDR1 KGHSH and CDR2 LQKENI come from the germline V gene. The CDR3 reads CASSPTTGGRGTEAFF. CDR3 nucleotide sequence: TGTGCCAGCTCTCCAACTACAGGGGGCAGGGGCACTGAAGCTTTCTTT.

The V call is TRBV7-3, the J call TRBJ1-1, with D tentatively TRBD1 (5 bases). This CDR3 is 15 amino acids long. V lost 1 base and J 0 bases, leaving 9 bases between the germline ends. Germline V gives CDR1 SGHTA, CDR2 FQGTGA. CDR3 nucleotides: TGTGCCAGCAGCTTAAAGGGGACTATGAACACTGAAGCTTTCTTT. It yields the protein CASSLKGTMNTEAFF.

The chain carries TRBV6-6 and TRBJ1-4; D unresolved. V was cut by 7 bases and J by 0 bases, with 12 bases left in between. The germline V gene encodes CDR1 MNHNY and CDR2 SVGAGI (reference sequence). This CDR3 spans 15 amino acids. The CDR3 region is CASTPALATNEKLFF. CDR3 DNA: TGTGCCAGCACTCCAGCACTTGCAACTAATGAAAAACTGTTTTTT.

The chain uses TRBV9 and TRBJ2-1; a possible D gene is TRBD2 (6 bases). The CDR3 length is 17 residues. V was clipped by 0 bases and J by 2 bases, with 15 bases between them. Per germline, CDR1 SGDLS and CDR2 YYNGEE. The CDR3 spells CASSVVGSGRPYNEQFF. Here the CDR3 DNA reads TGTGCCAGCAGCGTAGTGGGCTCAGGGAGGCCCTACAATGAGCAGTTCTTC.

The chain couples TRBV29-1 to TRBJ1-3; D not certain. Trimming removed 6 bases at V and 0 bases at J, with 9 bases between. Germline loops: CDR1 SQVTM, CDR2 ANQGSEA. CDR3 length equals 13 residues. The CDR3 region has the DNA TGCAGCGTCGCGGGTTACTCTGGAAACACCATATATTTT. Its translation is CSVAGYSGNTIYF.

In its sample, this clone was seen a few times. The CDR3 protein is CASSPPGQDKAFF. In DNA form, the CDR3 reads TGTGCCAGCTCACCGCCGGGACAGGATAAAGCTTTCTTT. The V call is TRBV18, the J call TRBJ1-1; TRBD1 aligns across 8 bases. CDR1 is KGHSH and CDR2 is LQKENI in the germline V gene. J lost 9 bases, V lost 3 bases, and 6 bases had no gene match. The CDR3 consists of 13 residues.

V and J are TRBV15 and TRBJ1-5; a possible D gene is TRBD1 (6 bases). Germline CDR1 and CDR2: LNHNV and YYDKDF (reference sequence). Trimming removed 3 bases from V and 4 bases from J, with 19 bases in between. The CDR3 covers 17 residues. The CDR3 sequence is CATSRRGGIRGNQPQHF. The DNA of the CDR3 is TGTGCCACCAGCAGGCGCGGGGGCATTCGAGGAAATCAGCCCCAGCATTTT.

This rearrangement joins TRBV6-1 to TRBJ2-1, with a possible D match to TRBD2 (5 bases). CDR1 MNHNS and CDR2 SASEGT come from the germline V gene. V lost 4 bases, J lost 4 bases, and 23 bases lay in between. CDR3 length: 18 amino acids. CDR3 amino acids: CASSASQEGRLGYNEQFF. CDR3 DNA: TGTGCCAGCAGTGCGTCCCAAGAGGGCAGGTTAGGTTACAATGAGCAGTTCTTC.

This clone was counted between two and nine times. This chain joins TRBV18 and TRBJ1-2; D gene unclear. V was clipped by 6 bases and J by 11 bases, with 16 bases between them. Germline CDR1 reads KGHSH; CDR2 reads LQKENI. The CDR3 covers 12 residues. The CDR3, as DNA: TGTGCCAGCTCCTTAACACCTGGGTCATACACCTTC. Protein sequence: CASSLTPGSYTF.

This clone showed up just a few times. In DNA form, the CDR3 reads TGTGCCAGCAGCTTTGGGACACCGAGCTCCTACGAGCAGTACTTC. Translated, it gives CASSFGTPSSYEQYF. The chain is built from TRBV7-2 and TRBJ2-7; weak D call: TRBD1 (6 bases). The length of the CDR3 is 15 residues. Between the trimmed V and J ends, which lost 3 bases and 0 bases, there was a span of 12 bases. Per the germline V gene, CDR1 is SGHTA and CDR2 is FQGNSA.

This clone was observed a few times. The chain employs TRBV25-1 and TRBJ1-1, with 7 bases aligning to TRBD1. Losses at the gene ends were 5 bases for V and 0 bases for J; bases not matched to a gene: 12. The V gene's germline CDR1 is MGHDK and CDR2 SYGVNS. This CDR3 region has 17 residues. The CDR3 nucleotides read TGTGCCAGCAGTAGGTCGGGACAGAGGCCTTTGAACACTGAAGCTTTCTTT. Translating it yields CASSRSGQRPLNTEAFF.

In DNA, the CDR3 is TGTGCCACCAGCAGAAATGCCCCAGGAACGAGCACAGATACGCAGTATTTT. It codes for CATSRNAPGTSTDTQYF. The chain is built from TRBV15 and TRBJ2-3; D is uncertain. This CDR3 contains 17 residues. Trimming stripped 2 bases from V and 0 bases from J, with 15 bases between. Germline V gene lookup returns CDR1 LNHNV and CDR2 YYDKDF (reference sequence).